This T cell receptor beta chain was sequenced in a study of cytomegalovirus exposure and HLA in healthy donors. Study background: According to later analysis, the same platform produced the 120 validation and under 750 first-cohort repertoires. Study-wide points: Listed as cytomegalovirus-associated were 164 TCR beta chains.

The donors were in the roughly 130-subject validation cohort; that cohort was separate from the approximately 730-subject first cohort. About this clone itself: The antigen is not known.

Profiled with immunoSEQ multiplex PCR; TCRdb holds only in-frame clones, not every one. The sample holds 150,000 to 200,000 clones, about nine tenths seen once. Unmatched junction bases numbered 2, after V lost 5 bases and J lost 0 bases. The CDR3 consists of 14 residues. Germline lookup yields CDR1 MGHRA and CDR2 YSYEKL. V and J are TRBV4-1 and TRBJ2-3; 7 bases line up with TRBD1. Sequencing was carried out using PBMCs. The source of this sequence is a woman in her twenties or thirties in good health and CMV-seronegative. The CDR3 DNA reads TGCGCCAGCAGCAAGACAGGGAGCACAGATACGCAGTATTTT. It specifies CASSKTGSTDTQYF.